One and the same sample provided the 24 T cell receptor beta chains below, sequenced in a study of regulatory T cells in long-lasting Graves disease. Time point denoted: persistent/refractory GD, antithyroid drugs over 5 years with positive TRAb. Preparation of the TCR library used RNA extracted from PBMCs. Library construction for TCR beta used iRepertoire HTBI primers and Arm-PCR of CDR3 regions. TCRdb reprocessed the multiplex PCR reads with MiXCR, giving one entry per CDR3 protein. This sample yields a few hundred thousand distinct CDR3 sequences, of which roughly 21% are seen a single time; 14% belongs to the top ten. The sample was peripheral blood mononuclear cells (PBMCs), taken when the disease was refractory, from a patient treated with antithyroid drugs. The origin of the receptors is a female donor with Graves disease.

This clonotype was recorded a few times. A much larger clone differs from this one at a single base, so this may be a read error. The chain employs TRBV2 and TRBJ2-7, with a tentative D call TRBD2 (6 bases). The CDR3 consists of 11 residues. Germline V gene lookup returns CDR1 SNHLY and CDR2 FYNNEI. V dropped 8 bases and J dropped 7 bases, with 12 bases sitting between them. The CDR3 DNA reads TGTGCCAGCGACCCCCGGGGGGAGCAGTACTTC. It codes for CASDPRGEQYF.

This clonotype was seen ten or more times. V usage is TRBV20-1 and J usage is TRBJ2-7, with unresolved D. V was trimmed by 2 bases and J by 4 bases, leaving 18 bases between them. The CDR3 length is 15 residues. Germline V gene sequence: CDR1 DFQATT, CDR2 SNEGSKA (reference sequence). The CDR3 sequence is CSARPSQRAGYEQYF. As DNA, the CDR3 is TGCAGTGCTAGACCCTCTCAACGGGCCGGGTACGAGCAGTACTTC.

This clonotype has just a few counts. This chain connects TRBV19 to TRBJ2-2; a possible D gene is TRBD1 (5 bases). The CDR3 loop spans 16 amino acids. The germline CDR1 and CDR2 sequences are LNHDA and SQIVND (reference sequence). The V end was cut by 3 bases, the J end by 6 bases, with 17 bases between. CDR3 sequence (DNA): TGTGCCAGTAGTATTTCTCGTAGGGGTCGCGCCGGGGAGCTGTTTTTT. Protein sequence: CASSISRRGRAGELFF.

The J gene is TRBJ2-5, the V gene TRBV9; 9 bases match TRBD1. V gave up 1 base and J gave up 3 bases; unmatched junction bases: 10. Per the germline V gene, CDR1 is SGDLS and CDR2 is YYNGEE. This CDR3 is built from 17 residues. The chain's CDR3 is CASSVTGGASVEETQYF. CDR3 sequence (DNA): TGTGCCAGCAGCGTAACAGGGGGCGCTTCGGTCGAAGAGACCCAGTACTTC. The whole variable domain, filled in from reference TRBV9 and TRBJ2-5, reads DSGVTQTPKHLITATGQRVTLRCSPRSGDLSVYWYQQSLDQGLQFLIQYYNGEERAKGNILERFSAQQFPDLHSELNLSSLELGDSALYFCASSVTGGASVEETQYFGPGTRLLVL.

Ten or more counts support this clonotype. The chain joins TRBV29-1 to TRBJ2-5; perhaps TRBD2 as D (6 bases). This CDR3 comprises 13 residues. Germline CDR1 reads SQVTM; CDR2 reads ANQGSEA. The ends were cut back, 3 bases at V and 5 bases at J, with 13 bases in the middle. CDR3 DNA: TGCAGCGTTGAGGGGGGTCGGAAGGAGACCCAGTACTTC. Amino acid sequence: CSVEGGRKETQYF.

The rearrangement links TRBV7-9 to TRBJ2-2; the D is unclear. The CDR3 is made up of 16 amino acids. Germline loops: CDR1 SEHNR, CDR2 FQNEAQ (reference sequence). The V gene lost 3 bases and the J gene lost 4 bases, with 15 bases spanning the gap. Written as DNA, the CDR3 is TGTGCCAGCAGCTTTGACCTCGCCCAGACCACCGGGGAGCTGTTTTTT. Amino acid sequence: CASSFDLAQTTGELFF.

This clonotype occurred many times. V and J are TRBV14 and TRBJ1-5; the D is unclear. Looked up from germline, CDR1 is SGHDN and CDR2 is FVKESK. This CDR3 comprises 13 residues. Trimming left V 4 bases short and J 7 bases short, with 11 bases between. The DNA of the CDR3 is TGTGCCAGCAGCCGCGGTCTGGGGCAGCCCCAGCATTTT. It codes for CASSRGLGQPQHF.

In its sample, this clonotype was seen many times. The chain employs TRBV20-1 and TRBJ1-2; 8 bases agree with TRBD1. Germline CDR1 DFQATT, CDR2 SNEGSKA (reference sequence). V lost 5 bases to trimming and J lost 4 bases; unmatched junction nucleotides: 3. CDR3 size: 12 residues. CDR3 in amino acids: CSARTGGYGYTF. In DNA form, the CDR3 reads TGCAGTGCTCGTACAGGGGGCTATGGCTACACCTTC.

This clonotype was picked up a small number of times. The genes are TRBV20-1 and TRBJ2-7, with D possibly matching TRBD2 (5 bases). Germline V gene data show CDR1 as DFQATT and CDR2 as SNEGSKA (reference sequence). The CDR3 totals 14 residues. With 0 bases removed from V and 6 bases from J, the gap between germline ends came to 15 bases. Here the CDR3 reads CSARDPGVDGEQYF. The CDR3 region has the DNA TGCAGTGCTAGAGATCCCGGGGTCGACGGCGAGCAGTACTTC.

In this sample, this clonotype turned up many times. The chain joins TRBV19 to TRBJ1-5; TRBD1 agrees at 10 bases. V dropped 3 bases and J dropped 3; count of bases not matched to a gene: 5. Looked up from germline, CDR1 is LNHDA and CDR2 is SQIVND (reference sequence). The CDR3 is 16 amino acids. CDR3 loop: CASSMSGTGDNQPQHF. CDR3 nucleotide sequence: TGTGCCAGTAGTATGAGTGGGACAGGGGACAATCAGCCCCAGCATTTT. Based on the CDR3 plus reference TRBV19 and TRBJ1-5, the full variable domain is DGGITQSPKYLFRKEGQNVTLSCEQNLNHDAMYWYRQDPGQGLRLIYYSQIVNDFQKGDIAEGYSVSREKKESFPLTVTSAQKNPTAFYLCASSMSGTGDNQPQHFGDGTRLSIL.

This clonotype was detected a few times. The V and J genes are TRBV28 and TRBJ2-3; TRBD2 matches at 13 bases. The CDR3 consists of 15 residues. Germline V gene sequence: CDR1 MDHEN, CDR2 SYDVKM. The J segment lost 3 bases and the V segment lost 6 bases, leaving 3 bases of the junction unmatched. The DNA of the CDR3 is TGTGCCAGCAGACCGACTAGCGGGAGGACAGATACGCAGTATTTT. Translated: CASRPTSGRTDTQYF.

This clonotype was counted ten times or more. The J gene is TRBJ2-7, the V gene TRBV10-3, with 8 bases lining up with TRBD2. V was pared by 8 bases and J by 6 bases, with 15 bases of the junction left unmatched. The CDR3 spans 15 residues. The germline V gene encodes CDR1 ENHRY and CDR2 SYGVKD. CDR3 sequence reads: CAIGRAGVERREQYF. As DNA, the CDR3 is TGTGCCATCGGAAGAGCGGGAGTCGAGCGGCGCGAGCAGTACTTC.

This clonotype was picked up a small number of times. CDR3 region: CAWSDSQLRQGLETQYF. The CDR3 DNA sequence: TGTGCCTGGAGTGATTCCCAGTTGAGACAGGGATTGGAGACCCAGTACTTC. The V gene is TRBV30, the J gene TRBJ2-5; the match to TRBD1 covers 7 bases. Trimming cost V 1 base and J 5 bases; bases outside gene matches: 16. CDR3 length: 17 amino acids. Germline V gene sequence: CDR1 GTSNPN, CDR2 SVGIG (reference sequence).

A few counts support this clonotype. The J gene is TRBJ2-5, the V gene TRBV9; 9 nucleotides match TRBD1. CDR1 is SGDLS, CDR2 YYNGEE, per germline. The CDR3 runs to 13 residues. V shed 4 bases and J 5 bases; nucleotides not matched to a gene: 3. The CDR3 DNA is TGTGCCAGCAGCACAGGGGGCGAGGAGACCCAGTACTTC. As protein: CASSTGGEETQYF.

The sample holds many counts of this clonotype. V gene TRBV2 combines with J gene TRBJ2-3; 7 bases are shared with TRBD2. The length of the CDR3 is 20 residues. With V trimmed by 1 base and J by 2 bases, 18 bases remained unmatched. Germline values: CDR1 SNHLY, CDR2 FYNNEI. In DNA, the CDR3 is TGTGCCAGCAGTGAAGTGGGGGTACTACCGGGAGGCTCCAACACAGATACGCAGTATTTT. Amino acid sequence: CASSEVGVLPGGSNTDTQYF.

This sequence joins TRBV28 and TRBJ1-3; 8 positions agree with TRBD1. After removal of 8 bases from V and 0 bases from J, the junction contained 3 bases not matched to a gene. CDR3 length: 14 amino acids. Germline V lookup: CDR1 MDHEN, CDR2 SYDVKM. This chain's CDR3 is CASGQGYSGNTIYF. The CDR3 DNA follows: TGTGCCAGCGGACAGGGCTACTCTGGAAACACCATATATTTT. The full variable domain, with the rest looked up from reference TRBV28 and TRBJ1-3, is DVKVTQSSRYLVKRTGEKVFLECVQDMDHENMFWYRQDPGLGLRLIYFSYDVKMKEKGDIPEGYSVSREKKERFSLILESASTNQTSMYLCASGQGYSGNTIYFGEGSWLTVV.

This clonotype was counted many times. J is TRBJ1-2 and V is TRBV12-3 or TRBV12-4; 7 bases match TRBD1. This CDR3 spans 13 amino acids. V dropped 2 bases and J dropped 6; count of bases not matched to a gene: 3. The chain's CDR3 is CASSLSTGDGYTF. CDR3 nucleotides: TGTGCCAGCAGTTTATCCACAGGGGATGGCTACACCTTC.

This chain uses TRBV12-3 or TRBV12-4 with TRBJ2-7; TRBD1 or TRBD2 may be the D gene (5 bases each). This CDR3 comprises 13 residues. V gave up 1 base and J gave up 5 bases, with 9 bases separating them. The CDR3 is CASSLGGNHEQYF. The DNA for the CDR3 is TGTGCCAGCAGTTTAGGGGGGAACCACGAGCAGTACTTC.

The rearrangement uses TRBV2 and TRBJ1-3; D is possibly TRBD1 (5 bases). This CDR3 is 15 amino acids long. V was cut by 1 base and J by 4 bases, with 11 bases left in between. Germline CDR1 and CDR2: SNHLY and FYNNEI. CDR3 nucleotides: TGTGCCAGCAGTGAAGAGGGGTCGGGGGGAAACACCATATATTTT. This sequence encodes CASSEEGSGGNTIYF.

This clonotype appeared many times. The rearrangement links TRBV2 to TRBJ1-1; a weak D match, TRBD1 (5 bases). The CDR3 is made up of 13 amino acids. Between the trimmed V and J ends, which lost 7 bases and 2 bases, there was a span of 11 bases. The germline CDR1 and CDR2 sequences are SNHLY and FYNNEI. This CDR3 reads CASNGDYNTEAFF. The CDR3 DNA follows: TGTGCCAGCAACGGGGACTATAACACTGAAGCTTTCTTT.

The V call is TRBV5-8, the J call TRBJ2-2, with D unclear. The CDR3 runs 14 residues. Germline CDR1 is SGHTS and CDR2 is YDEGEE. V lost 1 base and J lost 4, with 8 bases in between. CDR3 sequence (DNA): TGTGCCAGCAGCTTGAGCGCTTCCACCGGGGAGCTGTTTTTT. Translating it yields CASSLSASTGELFF.

This chain links TRBV4-1 with TRBJ2-7; possible D gene TRBD1, 6 bases. The CDR3 runs to 16 residues. CDR1 MGHRA and CDR2 YSYEKL come from the germline V gene. Deletions cut 0 bases from V and 3 bases from J, with 15 bases between. The CDR3 is CASSQDIAGAYYEQYF. The CDR3, as DNA: TGCGCCAGCAGCCAAGATATTGCAGGGGCCTACTACGAGCAGTACTTC.

In this sample, this clonotype turned up many times. This chain joins TRBV4-1 and TRBJ2-7; the D call may be TRBD1 or TRBD2 (7 bases each). Trimming left V 0 bases short and J 5 bases short, with 17 bases between. The CDR3 totals 16 residues. Germline V gives CDR1 MGHRA, CDR2 YSYEKL. CDR3 protein: CASSQDPMAGGDEQYF. In DNA form, the CDR3 reads TGCGCCAGCAGCCAAGATCCTATGGCAGGGGGGGACGAGCAGTACTTC.

This clonotype came up many times. The genes are TRBV28 and TRBJ1-4; D gene ambiguous. V lost 5 bases to trimming and J lost 8 bases, with 6 bases between them. Germline V lookup: CDR1 MDHEN, CDR2 SYDVKM. CDR3 length: 11 residues. The CDR3 loop reads CASSPYEKLFF. As DNA, the CDR3 is TGTGCCAGCAGTCCCTACGAAAAACTGTTTTTT.